This T cell receptor beta chain was identified in a study of OX40 agonist ivuxolimab in advanced cancers. The CDR3 contains 13 residues. V was pared by 2 bases and J by 6 bases, with 11 bases between. Germline lookup yields CDR1 MNHEY and CDR2 SVGAGI. The method was immunoSEQ multiplex PCR; TCRdb's version includes in-frame clones alone and lacks a portion of them. Here the sample spans about 30,000 clones, roughly 68% being singletons. The V call is TRBV6-5, the J call TRBJ2-7, with D perhaps matching TRBD2 (7 bases). This receptor was taken from an adult with an advanced solid tumor such as melanoma, head and neck, liver or kidney cancer. The starting material was CD4+ or CD8+ T cells sorted from blood, obtained in a trial of the OX40 agonist ivuxolimab. Written as DNA, the CDR3 is TGTGCCAGCAGTTACACGAGGGGGGGCGAGCAGTACGTC. Protein: CASSYTRGGEQYV.